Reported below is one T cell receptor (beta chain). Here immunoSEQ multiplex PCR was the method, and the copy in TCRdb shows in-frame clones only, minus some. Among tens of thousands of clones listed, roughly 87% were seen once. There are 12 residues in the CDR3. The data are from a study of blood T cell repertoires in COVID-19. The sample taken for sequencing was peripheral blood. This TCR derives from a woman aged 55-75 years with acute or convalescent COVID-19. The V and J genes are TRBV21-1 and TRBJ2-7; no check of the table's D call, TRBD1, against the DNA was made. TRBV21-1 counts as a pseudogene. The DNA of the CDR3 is TGTGCCAGCAGCCACGGACAGGGGGTACCGTACTTC. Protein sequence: CASSHGQGVPYF.